This T cell receptor beta chain was documented in a study of blood T cell repertoires in COVID-19. Background on the study: The origin of the acute and convalescent COVID-19 samples was the United States, Italy and Spain.

This table comes from immunoSEQ multiplex PCR, and its TCRdb copy is limited to in-frame clones, with some not included. The sample contains tens of thousands of clones, roughly 84% of which appear only once. The CDR3 is 16 residues long. The source material was peripheral blood. The V and J genes are TRBV21-1 and TRBJ1-6; the table names TRBD1, a call not compared with the DNA. TRBV21-1 is shown as a pseudogene. This sequence was found in a man older than 75 with active or convalescent COVID-19. The CDR3 region is CASSTGQGADNSPLHF. CDR3 nucleotide sequence: TGTGCCAGCAGCACAGGACAGGGGGCGGATAATTCACCCCTCCACTTT.